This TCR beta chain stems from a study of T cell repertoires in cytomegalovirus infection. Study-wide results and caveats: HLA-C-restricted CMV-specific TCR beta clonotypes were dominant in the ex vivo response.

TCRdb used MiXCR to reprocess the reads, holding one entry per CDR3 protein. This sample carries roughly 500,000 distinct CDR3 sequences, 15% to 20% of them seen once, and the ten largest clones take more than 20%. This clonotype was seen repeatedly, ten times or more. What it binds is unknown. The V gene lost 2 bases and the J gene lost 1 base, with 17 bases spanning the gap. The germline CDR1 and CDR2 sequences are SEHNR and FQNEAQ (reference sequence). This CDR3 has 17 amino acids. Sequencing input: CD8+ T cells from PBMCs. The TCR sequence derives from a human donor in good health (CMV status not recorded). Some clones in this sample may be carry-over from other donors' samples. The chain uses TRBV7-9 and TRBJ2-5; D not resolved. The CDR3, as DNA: TGTGCCAGCAGCTTATCCCCCCCCAAAGGCTTCCAAGAGACCCAGTACTTC. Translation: CASSLSPPKGFQETQYF.